These 4 T cell receptor beta chains share one sample of origin, sequenced in a study of T cells after yellow fever vaccination. TCRdb redid the calling of the 5' RACE reads with MiXCR, one entry per CDR3 protein. The top ten clones hold about a sixth of a sample with 500,000 to 550,000 distinct CDR3 sequences, 21% of them seen once. The sequenced sample was PBMCs, obtained around 3 weeks after the first yellow fever vaccination. The receptors were gathered from a man between 18 and 35 years old who received the YFV17D yellow fever vaccine.

The chain uses TRBV6-5 and TRBJ1-1, with D unclear. Trimming left V 2 bases short and J 4 bases short, with 8 bases between. This CDR3 has 13 residues. Germline values: CDR1 MNHEY, CDR2 SVGAGI. The CDR3 bases are TGTGCCAGCAGTTACGGGTTTGGCACTGAAGCTTTCTTT. Amino acid sequence: CASSYGFGTEAFF.

This clonotype was recorded a few times. V is TRBV11-2 and J is TRBJ2-7; 7 nucleotides align to TRBD2. The CDR3 spans 15 residues. From germline, CDR1 is SGHAT and CDR2 FQNNGV. V dropped 4 bases and J dropped 3; count of bases not matched to a gene: 9. CDR3 amino acids: CASSSSLGGGYEQYF. CDR3 nucleotide sequence: TGTGCCAGCAGCTCGAGCCTGGGGGGGGGCTACGAGCAGTACTTC.

This chain uses TRBV29-1 with TRBJ2-1; 14 nucleotides agree with TRBD2. After removal of 3 bases from V and 4 bases from J, the junction contained 5 bases not matched to a gene. The CDR3 totals 16 residues. From germline, CDR1 is SQVTM and CDR2 ANQGSEA. CDR3 protein: CSVEVGLAGAYNEQFF. The CDR3 DNA follows: TGCAGCGTTGAGGTGGGACTAGCGGGGGCATACAATGAGCAGTTCTTC.

The chain has TRBV2 and TRBJ1-5; 12 nucleotides match TRBD1. CDR1 and CDR2 from the germline V gene are SNHLY and FYNNEI. This CDR3 has 16 amino acids. V gave up 6 bases and J gave up 7 bases; unmatched junction bases: 10. Here the CDR3 reads CASSAPGQGAAQPQHF. The DNA for the CDR3 is TGTGCCAGCAGCGCCCCGGGACAGGGGGCTGCGCAGCCCCAGCATTTT.